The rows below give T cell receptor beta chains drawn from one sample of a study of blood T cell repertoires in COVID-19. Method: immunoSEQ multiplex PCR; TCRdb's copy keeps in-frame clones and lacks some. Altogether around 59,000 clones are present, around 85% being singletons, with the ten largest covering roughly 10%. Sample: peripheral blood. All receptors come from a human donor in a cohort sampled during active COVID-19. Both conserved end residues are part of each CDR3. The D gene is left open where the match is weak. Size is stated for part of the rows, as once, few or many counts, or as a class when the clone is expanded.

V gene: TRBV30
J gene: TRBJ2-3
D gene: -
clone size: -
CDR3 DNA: TGTGCCTGGAGTTTTAGAGATACGCAGTATTTT
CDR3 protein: CAWSFRDTQYF

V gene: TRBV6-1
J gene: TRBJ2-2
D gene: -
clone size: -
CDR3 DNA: TGTGCCAGCAGTGGAGTTATGGAGCGGTTTTCGAACACCGGGGAGCTGTTTTTT
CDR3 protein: CASSGVMERFSNTGELFF

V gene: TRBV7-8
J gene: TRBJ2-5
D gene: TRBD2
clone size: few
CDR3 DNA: TGTGCCAGCAGCTTAGGAGCGGGATGGGCCCAGTACTTC
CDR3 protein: CASSLGAGWAQYF

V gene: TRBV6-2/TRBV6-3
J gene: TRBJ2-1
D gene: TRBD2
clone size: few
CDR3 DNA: TGTGCCAGCAGTTACCAGGGACTAGCGGGAGTAGGTGAGCAGTTCTTC
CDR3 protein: CASSYQGLAGVGEQFF

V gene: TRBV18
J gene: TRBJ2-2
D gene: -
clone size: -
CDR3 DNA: TGTGCCAGCTCACCACGAGGAGGGGGCCCCGGGGAGCTGTTTTTT
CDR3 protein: CASSPRGGGPGELFF

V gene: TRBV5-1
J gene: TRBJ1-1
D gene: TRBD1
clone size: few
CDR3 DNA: TGCGCCAGCAGCTTGGAACAGGGGGTTGAAGCTTTCTTT
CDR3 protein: CASSLEQGVEAFF

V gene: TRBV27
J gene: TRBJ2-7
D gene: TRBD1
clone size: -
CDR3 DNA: TGTGCCAGCGGTAACAGGGGGCGCAGGGACGAGCAGTACTTC
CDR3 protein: CASGNRGRRDEQYF

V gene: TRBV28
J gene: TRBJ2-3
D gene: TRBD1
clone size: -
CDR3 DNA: TGTGCCAGCAGTTTTTATGCCCCCACGACAGGGGGCGGACCGGGGGATACGCAGTATTTT
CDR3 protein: CASSFYAPTTGGGPGDTQYF

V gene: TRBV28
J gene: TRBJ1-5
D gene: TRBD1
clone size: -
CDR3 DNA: TGTGCCAGCAGTTTGGTCCCGCGGGGACAGGGTTGGGGACAGCCCCAGCATTTT
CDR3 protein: CASSLVPRGQGWGQPQHF

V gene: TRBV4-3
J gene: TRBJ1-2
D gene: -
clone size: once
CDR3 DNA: TGCGCCAGCAGCCAAGCCGCTGGGGCAGGATCCTGGGGCTATGGCTACACCTTC
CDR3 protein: CASSQAAGAGSWGYGYTF

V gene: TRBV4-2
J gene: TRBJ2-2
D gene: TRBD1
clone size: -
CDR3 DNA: TGTGCCAGCAGAGGACAGGGGGTGACCGGGGAGCTGTTTTTT
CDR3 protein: CASRGQGVTGELFF

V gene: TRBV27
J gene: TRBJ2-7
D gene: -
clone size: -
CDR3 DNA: TGTGCCAGCAGTCAACCCCACGAGGAGCAGTACTTC
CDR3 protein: CASSQPHEEQYF

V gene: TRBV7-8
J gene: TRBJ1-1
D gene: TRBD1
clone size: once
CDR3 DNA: TGTGCCAGCAGCCCGTGGACAGGGGGCACTGAAGCTTTCTTT
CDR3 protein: CASSPWTGGTEAFF

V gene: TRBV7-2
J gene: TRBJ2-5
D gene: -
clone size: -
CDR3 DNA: TGTGCCAGCAGCCGTGGGGGGGGCCGCCAAGAGACCCAGTACTTC
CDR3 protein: CASSRGGGRQETQYF

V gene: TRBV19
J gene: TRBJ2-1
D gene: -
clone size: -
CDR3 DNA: TGTGCCAGTAGTATTGACGGCGGTTCCTACAATGAGCAGTTCTTC
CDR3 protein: CASSIDGGSYNEQFF

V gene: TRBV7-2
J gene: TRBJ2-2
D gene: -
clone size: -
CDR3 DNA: TGTGCCAGCAGCTTAGGGTCAACTACCGGGGAGCTGTTTTTT
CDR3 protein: CASSLGSTTGELFF

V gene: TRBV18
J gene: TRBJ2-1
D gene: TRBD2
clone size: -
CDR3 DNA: TGTGCCAGCTCACCACAGCGGGAGGGGCAGTTCTTC
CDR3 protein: CASSPQREGQFF

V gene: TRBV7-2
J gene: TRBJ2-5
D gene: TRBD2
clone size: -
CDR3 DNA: TGTGCCAGCAGCTCCACCAATCGGACTAGCTTACAAGAGACCCAGTACTTC
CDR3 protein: CASSSTNRTSLQETQYF

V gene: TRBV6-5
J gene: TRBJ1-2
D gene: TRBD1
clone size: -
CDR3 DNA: TGTGCCAGCAGTTCAGGGGGCCGGGGCTATGGCTACACCTTC
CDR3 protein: CASSSGGRGYGYTF

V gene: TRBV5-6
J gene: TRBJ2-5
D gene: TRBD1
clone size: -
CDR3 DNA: TGTGCCAGCAGCTACAGGGGGCGGCCCCAAGAGACCCAGTACTTC
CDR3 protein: CASSYRGRPQETQYF

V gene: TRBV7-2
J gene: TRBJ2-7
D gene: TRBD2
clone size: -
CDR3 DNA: TGTGCCAGCAGCAGACGGACTAGCGGTTCTTACGAGCAGTACTTC
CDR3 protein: CASSRRTSGSYEQYF

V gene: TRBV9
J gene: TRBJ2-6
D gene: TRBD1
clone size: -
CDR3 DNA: TGTGCCAGCAGCTTCCGCATTGAGGACAGGCCCTCTGGGGCCAACGTCCTGACTTTC
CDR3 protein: CASSFRIEDRPSGANVLTF

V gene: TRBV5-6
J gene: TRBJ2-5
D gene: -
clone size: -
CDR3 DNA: TGTGCCAGCAGCTTGGGGTACAGGGCGTTGGAGACCCAGTACTTC
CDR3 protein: CASSLGYRALETQYF

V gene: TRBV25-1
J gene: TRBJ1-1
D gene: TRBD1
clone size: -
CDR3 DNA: TGTGCCAGCAGTGAGGCAGGGGACAGGGAAGCTTTCTTT
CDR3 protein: CASSEAGDREAFF

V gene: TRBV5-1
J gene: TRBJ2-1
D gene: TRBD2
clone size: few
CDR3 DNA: TGCGCCAGCAGCTTTCTAGCGGGGCAAGACAATGAGCAGTTCTTC
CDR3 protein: CASSFLAGQDNEQFF

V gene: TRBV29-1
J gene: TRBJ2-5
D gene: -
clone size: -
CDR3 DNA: TGCAGCGTACGGTTCCAAGAGACCCAGTACTTC
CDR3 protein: CSVRFQETQYF

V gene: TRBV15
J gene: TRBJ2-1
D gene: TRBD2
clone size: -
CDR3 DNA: TGTGCCACCAGCAGAGTGGTGGCTAGCGGGCTCAATGAGCAGTTCTTC
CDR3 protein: CATSRVVASGLNEQFF

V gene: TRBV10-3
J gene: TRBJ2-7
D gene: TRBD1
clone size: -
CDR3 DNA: TGTGCCACAAAAGCGGACAGGGACTACGAGCAGTACTTC
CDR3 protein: CATKADRDYEQYF

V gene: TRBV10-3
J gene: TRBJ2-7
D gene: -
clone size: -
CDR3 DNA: TGTGCCATCAGTGAGTCGGCAGCCTACGAGCAGTACTTC
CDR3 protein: CAISESAAYEQYF

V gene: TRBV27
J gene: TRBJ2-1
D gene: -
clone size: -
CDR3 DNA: TGTGCCAGCAGTTTACGAGGGAGCTACTCCTACAATGAGCAGTTCTTC
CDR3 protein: CASSLRGSYSYNEQFF

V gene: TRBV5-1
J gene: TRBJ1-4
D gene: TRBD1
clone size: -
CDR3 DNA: TGCGCCAGCAGCTTGCTGCCCGGGACAGGGGGGGAAAAACTGTTTTTT
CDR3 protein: CASSLLPGTGGEKLFF